The 14 T cell receptor beta chains in this list originate from one sample, sequenced in a study of T cell responses to AZD1222 COVID-19 vaccine. Profiling relied on immunoSEQ multiplex PCR, and the TCRdb table lists in-frame clones only, not all of them. The repertoire holds roughly 100,000 clones, with more than 85% as singletons. The sample here was peripheral blood, taken on day 0 of AZD1222 vaccination. These receptors were taken from an adult in good health.

V gene TRBV28 combines with J gene TRBJ1-3; 7 bases fit TRBD1. The trim removed 8 bases at V and 4 bases at J, leaving 14 bases unmatched. CDR1 and CDR2 from the germline V gene are MDHEN and SYDVKM. This CDR3 is built from 16 residues. CDR3 region: CASASTGFVFGNTIYF. Written as DNA, the CDR3 is TGTGCCAGCGCTTCGACAGGGTTTGTGTTCGGAAACACCATATATTTT.

The chain recombines TRBV30 with TRBJ1-5, with 8 bases that match TRBD1. Germline V gives CDR1 GTSNPN, CDR2 SVGIG (reference sequence). V lost 7 bases and J lost 2; bases outside the gene matches: 10. This CDR3 is built from 15 residues. CDR3 DNA sequence: TGTGCCTCTCAGAATCCGGGACAGGGCAATCAGCCCCAGCATTTT. This encodes CASQNPGQGNQPQHF.

The chain employs TRBV6-5 and TRBJ1-2; the match to TRBD1 covers 10 bases. The CDR3 covers 15 residues. J was trimmed by 6 bases and V by 6 bases; bases with no gene match: 10. Germline lookup yields CDR1 MNHEY and CDR2 SVGAGI. The CDR3 region has the DNA TGTGCCAGCAGGTACACTGGACAGGGGGAGGATGGCTACACCTTC. Translation gives CASRYTGQGEDGYTF.

The chain couples TRBV19 to TRBJ1-1; D ambiguous. V dropped 7 bases and J dropped 3 bases, with 12 bases sitting between them. In germline, CDR1 is LNHDA, CDR2 SQIVND (reference sequence). The CDR3 spans 13 residues. CDR3 residues: CASTSRGDTEAFF. For the CDR3, the DNA is TGTGCCAGTACCTCGCGTGGGGACACTGAAGCTTTCTTT. Variable domain in full (rest from reference TRBV19 and TRBJ1-1): DGGITQSPKYLFRKEGQNVTLSCEQNLNHDAMYWYRQDPGQGLRLIYYSQIVNDFQKGDIAEGYSVSREKKESFPLTVTSAQKNPTAFYLCASTSRGDTEAFFGQGTRLTVV.

J is TRBJ2-7 and V is TRBV6-5; 8 bases match TRBD2. CDR3 length: 15 residues. The germline gives CDR1 MNHEY, CDR2 SVGAGI. V was clipped by 6 bases and J by 2 bases; unmatched bases: 9. CDR3 residues: CASRTQWRGAYEQYF. The CDR3 bases are TGTGCCAGCAGGACCCAATGGCGGGGGGCCTACGAGCAGTACTTC.

This chain connects TRBV11-1 to TRBJ1-1; TRBD1 matches at 11 bases. J gave up 4 bases and V 5 bases, and 3 bases lay outside the gene matches. The germline V gene has CDR1 SGHAT and CDR2 FQDESV (reference sequence). CDR3 length: 14 amino acids. CDR3 residues: CASSQDRGPTEAFF. The DNA of the CDR3 is TGTGCCAGCAGCCAGGACAGGGGGCCCACTGAAGCTTTCTTT.

This chain uses TRBV18 with TRBJ1-4; 7 bases line up with TRBD1. CDR1 and CDR2 (germline): KGHSH, LQKENI. With V trimmed by 5 bases and J by 3 bases, 6 bases remained unmatched. The CDR3 extends over 15 amino acids. The CDR3 spells CASSTDRVPNEKLFF. Here the CDR3 DNA reads TGTGCCAGCTCAACCGACAGGGTTCCTAATGAAAAACTGTTTTTT.

The V gene is TRBV7-8, the J gene TRBJ1-4; TRBD1 matches 7 bases. The CDR3 runs to 14 residues. V lost 5 bases, J lost 14 bases, and 14 bases stayed unmatched. Germline values: CDR1 SGHVS, CDR2 FQNEAQ. This CDR3 is CASSITGVSRGLFF. The CDR3 DNA reads as TGTGCCAGCAGCATAACAGGGGTTTCCCGCGGGCTGTTTTTT.

The chain has TRBV6-5 and TRBJ1-2; 7 bases are a match to TRBD1. The CDR3 has 14 residues. V lost 2 bases and J lost 7; bases outside the gene matches: 7. Germline loops: CDR1 MNHEY, CDR2 SVGAGI. CDR3 amino acids: CASSYGEGARGYTF. DNA of the CDR3: TGTGCCAGCAGTTACGGGGAGGGGGCGCGTGGCTACACCTTC.

The chain combines TRBV28 with TRBJ2-7; D not resolved. The CDR3 sequence is 14 residues long. The germline CDR1 and CDR2 sequences are MDHEN and SYDVKM. Deletions cut 4 bases from V and 6 bases from J, with 16 bases between. CDR3 DNA sequence: TGTGCCAGCAGTTATCCCAAAGAGATGAGCGAGCAGTACTTC. Protein: CASSYPKEMSEQYF.

This clone has only one observation. This chain joins TRBV19 and TRBJ1-1; TRBD1 might be the D (5 bases). The CDR3 consists of 13 residues. Between the trimmed V and J ends, which lost 3 bases and 7 bases, there was a span of 12 bases. Germline-derived CDR1 and CDR2 are LNHDA and SQIVND (reference sequence). This CDR3 is CASSIRQGNEAFF. CDR3 coding DNA: TGTGCCAGTAGTATTCGCCAGGGCAATGAAGCTTTCTTT.

The chain recombines TRBV7-9 with TRBJ1-2; 8 nucleotides line up with TRBD1. Germline V lookup: CDR1 SEHNR, CDR2 FQNEAQ (reference sequence). The CDR3 loop spans 13 amino acids. V shed 3 bases, J shed 8 bases, and the junction held 5 bases outside the gene matches. CDR3 residues: CASSLQGAKGYTF. Here the CDR3 DNA reads TGTGCCAGCAGCTTGCAGGGGGCGAAAGGCTACACCTTC.

This clone has only one observation. V usage is TRBV5-1 and J usage is TRBJ1-5; D not resolved. Trimming took off 0 bases at V and 3 bases at J, with 4 bases between the two ends. Germline V lookup: CDR1 SGHRS, CDR2 YFSETQ. The CDR3 spans 13 residues. CDR3 residues: CASSLGSNQPQHF. CDR3 nucleotides: TGCGCCAGCAGCTTGGGGTCCAATCAGCCCCAGCATTTT.

V is TRBV20-1 and J is TRBJ2-1, with 9 positions matching TRBD2. The CDR3 totals 15 residues. Looked up from germline, CDR1 is DFQATT and CDR2 is SNEGSKA (reference sequence). Losses at the gene ends were 3 bases for V and 0 bases for J; bases not matched to a gene: 3. The CDR3 loop is CSASVSGSSYNEQFF. In DNA, the CDR3 is TGCAGTGCTAGTGTTAGCGGGAGCTCCTACAATGAGCAGTTCTTC.